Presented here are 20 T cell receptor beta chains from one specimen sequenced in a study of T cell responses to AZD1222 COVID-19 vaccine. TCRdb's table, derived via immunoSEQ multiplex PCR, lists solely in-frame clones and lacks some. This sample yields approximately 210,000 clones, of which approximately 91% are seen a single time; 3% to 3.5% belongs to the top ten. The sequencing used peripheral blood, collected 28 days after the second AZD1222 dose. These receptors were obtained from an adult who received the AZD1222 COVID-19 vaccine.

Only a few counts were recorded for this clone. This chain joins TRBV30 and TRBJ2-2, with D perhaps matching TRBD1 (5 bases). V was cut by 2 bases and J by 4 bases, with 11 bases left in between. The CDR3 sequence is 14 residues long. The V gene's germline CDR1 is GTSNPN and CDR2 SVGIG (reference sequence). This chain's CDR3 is CAWSMKGRTGELFF. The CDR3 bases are TGTGCCTGGAGTATGAAGGGGCGCACCGGGGAGCTGTTTTTT.

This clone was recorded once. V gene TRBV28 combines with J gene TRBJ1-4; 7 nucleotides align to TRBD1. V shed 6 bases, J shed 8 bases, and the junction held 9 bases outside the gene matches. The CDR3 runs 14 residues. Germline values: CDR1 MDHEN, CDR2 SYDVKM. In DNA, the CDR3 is TGTGCCAGCAGGCAGGGGGGACAGCGGGAAAAACTGTTTTTT. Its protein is CASRQGGQREKLFF.

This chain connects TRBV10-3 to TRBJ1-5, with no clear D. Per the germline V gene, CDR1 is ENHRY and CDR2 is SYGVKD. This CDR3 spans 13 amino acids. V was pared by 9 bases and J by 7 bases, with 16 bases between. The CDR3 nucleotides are TGTGCCATTTGCCAGCGCTCCGGGCAGCCCCAGCATTTT. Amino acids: CAICQRSGQPQHF.

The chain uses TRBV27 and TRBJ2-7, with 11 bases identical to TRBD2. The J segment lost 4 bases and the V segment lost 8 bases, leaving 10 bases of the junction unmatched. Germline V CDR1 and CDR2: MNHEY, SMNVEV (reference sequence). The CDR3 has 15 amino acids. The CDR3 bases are TGTGCCAGCTGCCAATCCGGGACTAGCGGTTACGAGCAGTACTTC. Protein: CASCQSGTSGYEQYF.

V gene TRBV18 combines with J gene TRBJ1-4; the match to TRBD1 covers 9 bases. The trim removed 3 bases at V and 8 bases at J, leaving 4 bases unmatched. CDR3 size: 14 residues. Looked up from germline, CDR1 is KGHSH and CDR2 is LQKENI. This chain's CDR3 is CASSPDRGEEKLFF. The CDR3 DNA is TGTGCCAGCTCACCGGACAGGGGTGAAGAAAAACTGTTTTTT.

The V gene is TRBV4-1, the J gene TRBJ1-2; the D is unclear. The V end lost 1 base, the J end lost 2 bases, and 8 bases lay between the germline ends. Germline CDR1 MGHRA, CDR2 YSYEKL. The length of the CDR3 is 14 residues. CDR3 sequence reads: CASSQGFRNYGYTF. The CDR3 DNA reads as TGCGCCAGCAGCCAAGGCTTCAGGAACTATGGCTACACCTTC.

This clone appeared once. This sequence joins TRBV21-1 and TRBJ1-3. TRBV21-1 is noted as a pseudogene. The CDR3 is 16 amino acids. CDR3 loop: CASSAGHPFSGNTIYF. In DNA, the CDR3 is TGTGCCAGCAGCGCGGGACACCCCTTCTCTGGAAACACCATATATTTT.

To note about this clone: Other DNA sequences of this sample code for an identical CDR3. This CDR3 reads CASSIGRANTGELFF. For the CDR3, the DNA is TGTGCCAGTAGTATAGGCAGGGCGAACACCGGGGAGCTGTTTTTT. This chain uses TRBV19 with TRBJ2-2, with D perhaps TRBD1 (5 bases). CDR1 is LNHDA and CDR2 is SQIVND in the germline V gene (reference sequence). The CDR3 runs 15 residues. V dropped 1 base and J dropped 0 bases, with 6 bases sitting between them.

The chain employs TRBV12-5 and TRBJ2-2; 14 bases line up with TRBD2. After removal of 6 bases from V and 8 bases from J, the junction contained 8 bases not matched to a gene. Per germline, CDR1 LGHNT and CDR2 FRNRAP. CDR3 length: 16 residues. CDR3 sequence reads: CASGPGTSGGKGELFF. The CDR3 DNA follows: TGTGCTAGTGGGCCCGGGACTAGCGGGGGCAAAGGGGAGCTGTTTTTT.

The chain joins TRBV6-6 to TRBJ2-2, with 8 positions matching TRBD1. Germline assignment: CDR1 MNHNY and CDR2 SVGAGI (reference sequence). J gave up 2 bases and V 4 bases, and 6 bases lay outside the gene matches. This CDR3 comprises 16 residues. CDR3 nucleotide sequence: TGTGCCAGCAGTTCGTACGGACAGGGCAACACCGGGGAGCTGTTTTTT. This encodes CASSSYGQGNTGELFF.

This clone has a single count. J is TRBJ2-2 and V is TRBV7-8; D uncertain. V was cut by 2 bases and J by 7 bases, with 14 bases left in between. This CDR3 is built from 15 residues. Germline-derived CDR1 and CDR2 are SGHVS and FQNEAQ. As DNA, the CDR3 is TGTGCCAGCAGCTTACGTGGGGTCGAAATCGGGGAGCTGTTTTTT. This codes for CASSLRGVEIGELFF.

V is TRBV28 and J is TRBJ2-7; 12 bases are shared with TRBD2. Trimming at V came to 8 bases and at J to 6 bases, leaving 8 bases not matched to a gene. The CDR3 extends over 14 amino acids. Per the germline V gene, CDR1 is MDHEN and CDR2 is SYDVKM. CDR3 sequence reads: CASRRTSGTPEQYF. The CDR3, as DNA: TGTGCCAGCCGCAGGACTAGCGGGACCCCCGAGCAGTACTTC.

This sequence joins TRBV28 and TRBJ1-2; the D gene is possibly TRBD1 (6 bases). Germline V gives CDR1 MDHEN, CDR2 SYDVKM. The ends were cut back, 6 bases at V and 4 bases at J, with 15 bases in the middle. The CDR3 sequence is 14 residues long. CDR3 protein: CASSLGDMSYGYTF. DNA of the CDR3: TGTGCCAGCAGCTTAGGGGACATGAGCTATGGCTACACCTTC.

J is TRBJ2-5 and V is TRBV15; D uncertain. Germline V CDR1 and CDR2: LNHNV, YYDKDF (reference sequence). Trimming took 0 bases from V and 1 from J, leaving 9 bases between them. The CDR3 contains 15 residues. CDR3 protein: CATSRDPALQETQYF. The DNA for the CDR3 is TGTGCCACCAGCAGAGATCCGGCTCTCCAAGAGACCCAGTACTTC. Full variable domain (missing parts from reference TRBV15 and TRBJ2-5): DAMVIQNPRYQVTQFGKPVTLSCSQTLNHNVMYWYQQKSSQAPKLLFHYYDKDFNNEADTPDNFQSRRPNTSFCFLDIRSPGLGDTAMYLCATSRDPALQETQYFGPGTRLLVL.

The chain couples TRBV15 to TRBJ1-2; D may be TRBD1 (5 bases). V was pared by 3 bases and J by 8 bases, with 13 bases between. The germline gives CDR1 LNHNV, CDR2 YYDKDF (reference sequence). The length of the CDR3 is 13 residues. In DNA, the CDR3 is TGTGCCACCAGCAGTTCGGGGGGTAGGGGCTACACCTTC. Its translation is CATSSSGGRGYTF.

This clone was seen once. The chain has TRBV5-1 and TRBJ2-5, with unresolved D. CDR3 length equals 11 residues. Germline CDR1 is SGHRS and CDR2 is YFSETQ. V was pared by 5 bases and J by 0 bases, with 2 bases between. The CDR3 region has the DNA TGCGCCAGCAGGAACCAAGAGACCCAGTACTTC. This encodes CASRNQETQYF.

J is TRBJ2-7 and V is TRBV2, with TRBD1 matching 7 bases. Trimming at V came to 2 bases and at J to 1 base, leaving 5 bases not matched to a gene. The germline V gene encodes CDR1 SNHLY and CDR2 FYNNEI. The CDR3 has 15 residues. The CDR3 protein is CASSELDRSSYEQYF. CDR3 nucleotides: TGTGCCAGCAGTGAATTGGACAGGTCATCCTACGAGCAGTACTTC.

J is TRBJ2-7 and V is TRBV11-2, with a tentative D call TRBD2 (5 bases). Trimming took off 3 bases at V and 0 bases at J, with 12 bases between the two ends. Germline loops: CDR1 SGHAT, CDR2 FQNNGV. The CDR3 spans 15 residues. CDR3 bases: TGTGCCAGCAGCTTGGACTTATTTAGCTCCTACGAGCAGTACTTC. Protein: CASSLDLFSSYEQYF.

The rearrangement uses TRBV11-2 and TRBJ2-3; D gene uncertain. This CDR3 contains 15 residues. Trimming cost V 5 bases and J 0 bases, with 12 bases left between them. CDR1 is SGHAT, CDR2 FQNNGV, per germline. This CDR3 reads CASSPIRGSTDTQYF. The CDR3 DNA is TGTGCCAGCAGCCCGATCCGTGGGAGCACAGATACGCAGTATTTT.

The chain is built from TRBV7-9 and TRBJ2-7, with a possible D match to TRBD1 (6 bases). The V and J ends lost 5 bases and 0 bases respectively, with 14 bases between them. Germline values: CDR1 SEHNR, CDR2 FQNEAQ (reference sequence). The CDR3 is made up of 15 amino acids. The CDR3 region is CASSAQGGPSYEQYF. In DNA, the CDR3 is TGTGCCAGCAGCGCCCAAGGGGGTCCCTCCTACGAGCAGTACTTC.